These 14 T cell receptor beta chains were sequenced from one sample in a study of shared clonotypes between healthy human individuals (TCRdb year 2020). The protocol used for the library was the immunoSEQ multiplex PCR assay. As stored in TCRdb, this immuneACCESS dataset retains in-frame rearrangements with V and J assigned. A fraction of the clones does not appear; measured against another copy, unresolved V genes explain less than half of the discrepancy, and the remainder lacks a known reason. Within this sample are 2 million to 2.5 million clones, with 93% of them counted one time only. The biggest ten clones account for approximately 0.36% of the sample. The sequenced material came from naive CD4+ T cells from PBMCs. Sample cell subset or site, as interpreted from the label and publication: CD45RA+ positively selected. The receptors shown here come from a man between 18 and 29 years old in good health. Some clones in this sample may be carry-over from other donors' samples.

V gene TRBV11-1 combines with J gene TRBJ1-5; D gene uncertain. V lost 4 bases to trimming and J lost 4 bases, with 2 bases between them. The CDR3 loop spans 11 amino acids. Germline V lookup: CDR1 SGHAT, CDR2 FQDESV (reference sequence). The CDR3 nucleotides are TGTGCCAGCAGCTCGAATCAGCCCCAGCATTTT. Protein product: CASSSNQPQHF.

The CDR3 DNA is TGTGCCAGCAGCCCCGGGCCAGTCTATGGCTACACCTTC. It encodes CASSPGPVYGYTF. This chain links TRBV7-9 with TRBJ1-2, with D unresolved. The germline CDR1 and CDR2 sequences are SEHNR and FQNEAQ (reference sequence). There are 13 residues in the CDR3. V lost 5 bases to trimming and J lost 4 bases, with 11 bases between them.

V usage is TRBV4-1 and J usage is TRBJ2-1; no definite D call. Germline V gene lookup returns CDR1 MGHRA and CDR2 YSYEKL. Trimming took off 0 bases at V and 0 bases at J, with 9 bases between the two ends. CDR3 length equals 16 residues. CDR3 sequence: CASSQESPSSYNEQFF. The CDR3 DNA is TGCGCCAGCAGCCAAGAATCTCCCAGCTCCTACAATGAGCAGTTCTTC.

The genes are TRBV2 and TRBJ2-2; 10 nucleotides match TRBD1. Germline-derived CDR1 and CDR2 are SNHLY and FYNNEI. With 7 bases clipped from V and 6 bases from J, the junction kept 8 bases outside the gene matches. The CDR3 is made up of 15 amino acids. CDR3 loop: CASNDRGRRAGELFF. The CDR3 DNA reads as TGTGCCAGCAATGACAGGGGGCGGCGGGCCGGGGAGCTGTTTTTT.

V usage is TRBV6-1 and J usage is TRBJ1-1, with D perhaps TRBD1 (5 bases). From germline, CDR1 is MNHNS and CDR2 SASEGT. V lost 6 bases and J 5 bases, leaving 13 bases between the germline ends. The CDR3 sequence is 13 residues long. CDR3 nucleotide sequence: TGTGCCAGCAGGAACCCGGACATGACTGAAGCTTTCTTT. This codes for CASRNPDMTEAFF.

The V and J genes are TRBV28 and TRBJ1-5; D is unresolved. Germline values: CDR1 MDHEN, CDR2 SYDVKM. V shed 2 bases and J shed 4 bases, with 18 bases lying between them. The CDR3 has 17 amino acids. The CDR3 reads CASSLTGLRRLNQPQHF. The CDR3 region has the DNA TGTGCCAGCAGTTTAACCGGGCTCCGAAGACTTAATCAGCCCCAGCATTTT.

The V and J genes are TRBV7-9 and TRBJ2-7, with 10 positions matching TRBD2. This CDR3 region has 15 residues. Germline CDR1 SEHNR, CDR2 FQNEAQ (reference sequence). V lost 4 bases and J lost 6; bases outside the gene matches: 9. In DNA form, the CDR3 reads TGTGCCAGCAGCTCTAGCGGGAGAACGGGAGGCGAGCAGTACTTC. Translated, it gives CASSSSGRTGGEQYF.

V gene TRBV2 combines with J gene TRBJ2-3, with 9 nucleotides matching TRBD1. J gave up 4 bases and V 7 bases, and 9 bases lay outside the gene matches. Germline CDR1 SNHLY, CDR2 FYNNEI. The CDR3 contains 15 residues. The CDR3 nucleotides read TGTGCCAGCAATACTAACCGGGACAGGGCAGATACGCAGTATTTT. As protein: CASNTNRDRADTQYF. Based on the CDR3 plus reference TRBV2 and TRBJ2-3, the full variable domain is EPEVTQTPSHQVTQMGQEVILRCVPISNHLYFYWYRQILGQKVEFLVSFYNNEISEKSEIFDDQFSVERPDGSNFTLKIRSTKLEDSAMYFCASNTNRDRADTQYFGPGTRLTVL.

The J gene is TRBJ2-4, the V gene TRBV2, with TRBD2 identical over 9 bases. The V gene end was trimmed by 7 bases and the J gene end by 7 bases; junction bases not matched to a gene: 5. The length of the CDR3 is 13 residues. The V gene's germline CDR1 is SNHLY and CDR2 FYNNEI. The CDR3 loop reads CASTSGVWNIQYF. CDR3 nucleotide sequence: TGTGCCAGCACTAGCGGGGTGTGGAACATTCAGTACTTC.

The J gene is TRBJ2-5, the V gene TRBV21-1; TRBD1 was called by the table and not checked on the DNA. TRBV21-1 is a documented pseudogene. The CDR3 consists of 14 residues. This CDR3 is CASRRLGQSETQYF. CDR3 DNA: TGTGCCAGCAGGAGACTGGGACAGTCGGAGACCCAGTACTTC.

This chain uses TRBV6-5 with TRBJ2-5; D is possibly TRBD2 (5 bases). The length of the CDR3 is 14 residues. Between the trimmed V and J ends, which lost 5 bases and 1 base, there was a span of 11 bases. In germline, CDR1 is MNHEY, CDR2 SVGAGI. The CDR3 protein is CASSLLRGQETQYF. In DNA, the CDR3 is TGTGCCAGCAGTCTACTTCGGGGCCAAGAGACCCAGTACTTC.

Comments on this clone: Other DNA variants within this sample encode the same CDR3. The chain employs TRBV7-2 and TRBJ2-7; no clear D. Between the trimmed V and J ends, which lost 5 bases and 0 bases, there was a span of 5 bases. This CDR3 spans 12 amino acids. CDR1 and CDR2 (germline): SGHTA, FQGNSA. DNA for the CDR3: TGTGCCAGCAGCCAGGACTCCTACGAGCAGTACTTC. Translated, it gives CASSQDSYEQYF.

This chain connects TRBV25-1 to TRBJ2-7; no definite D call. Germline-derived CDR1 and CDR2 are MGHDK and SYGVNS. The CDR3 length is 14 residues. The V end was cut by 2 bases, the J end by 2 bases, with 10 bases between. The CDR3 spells CASSEGSVTYEQYF. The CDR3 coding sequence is TGTGCCAGCAGTGAAGGGTCAGTTACCTACGAGCAGTACTTC.

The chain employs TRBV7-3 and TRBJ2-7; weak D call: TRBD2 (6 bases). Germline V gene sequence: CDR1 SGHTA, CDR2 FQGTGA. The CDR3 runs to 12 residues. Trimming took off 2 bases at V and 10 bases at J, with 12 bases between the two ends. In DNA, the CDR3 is TGTGCCAGCAGCTTAGACCGGGGGATCCAGTACTTC. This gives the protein CASSLDRGIQYF.